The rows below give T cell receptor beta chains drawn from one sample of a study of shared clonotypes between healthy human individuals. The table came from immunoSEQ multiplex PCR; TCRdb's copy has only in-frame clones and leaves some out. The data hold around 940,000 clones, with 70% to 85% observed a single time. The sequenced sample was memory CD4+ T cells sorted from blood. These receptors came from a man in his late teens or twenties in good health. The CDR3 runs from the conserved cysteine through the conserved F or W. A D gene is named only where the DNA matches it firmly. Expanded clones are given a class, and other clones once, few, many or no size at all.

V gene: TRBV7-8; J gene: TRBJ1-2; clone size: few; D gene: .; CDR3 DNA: TGTGCCAGCAGCCCTATAACTCAGACAGCGAACTATGGCTACACCTTC; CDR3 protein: CASSPITQTANYGYTF
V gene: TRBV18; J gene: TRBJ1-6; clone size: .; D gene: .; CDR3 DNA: TGTGCCAGCTCACCACCGGGACCTTCACCCCTCCACTTT; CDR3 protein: CASSPPGPSPLHF
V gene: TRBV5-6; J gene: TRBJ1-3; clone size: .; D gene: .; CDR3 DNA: TGTGCCAGCACCCGGCGGGGGGTGAAGGGAAACACCATATATTTT; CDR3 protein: CASTRRGVKGNTIYF
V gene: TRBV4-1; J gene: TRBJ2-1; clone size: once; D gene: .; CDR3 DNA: TGCGCCAGCAGCCAAGATGTGGGGAGGGAGCAGTTCTTC; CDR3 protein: CASSQDVGREQFF
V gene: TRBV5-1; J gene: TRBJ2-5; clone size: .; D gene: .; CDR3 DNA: TGCGCCAGCAGCACCGAGGGACAAGAGACCCAGTACTTC; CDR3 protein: CASSTEGQETQYF
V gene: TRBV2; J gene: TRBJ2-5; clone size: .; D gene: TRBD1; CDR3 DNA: TGTGCCAGCAGGAAGGACAGGGGGCCCCAAGAGACCCAGTACTTC; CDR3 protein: CASRKDRGPQETQYF
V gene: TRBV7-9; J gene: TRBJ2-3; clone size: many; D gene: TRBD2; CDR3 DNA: TGTGCCAGCAGCCAACTAGGACTAGGAGGAGGTACGCAGTATTTT; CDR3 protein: CASSQLGLGGGTQYF
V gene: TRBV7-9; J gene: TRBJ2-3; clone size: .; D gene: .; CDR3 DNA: TGTGCCAGCAGCTTAATGACTAGCACAGATACGCAGTATTTT; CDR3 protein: CASSLMTSTDTQYF
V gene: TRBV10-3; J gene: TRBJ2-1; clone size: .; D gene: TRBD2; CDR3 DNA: TGTGCCATCAGCTCCGGGACTAGCGGATACAATGAGCAGTTCTTC; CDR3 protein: CAISSGTSGYNEQFF
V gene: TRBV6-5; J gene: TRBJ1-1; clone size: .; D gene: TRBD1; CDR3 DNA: TGTGCCAGCAGTTGGGACAGGACAGGACTGAACACTGAAGCTTTCTTT; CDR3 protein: CASSWDRTGLNTEAFF
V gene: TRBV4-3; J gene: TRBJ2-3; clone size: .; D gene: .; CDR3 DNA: TGCGCCAGCAGCCAAGCAGTACGGATTTTCACAGATACGCAGTATTTT; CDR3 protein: CASSQAVRIFTDTQYF
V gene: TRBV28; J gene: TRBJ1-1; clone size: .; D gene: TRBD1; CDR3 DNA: TGTGCCAGCAGTTCCGACAGGGGCGCCCGCACTGAAGCTTTCTTT; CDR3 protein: CASSSDRGARTEAFF
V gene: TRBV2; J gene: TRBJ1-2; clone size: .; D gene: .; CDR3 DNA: TGTGCCAGCAGTGGTGATTCCTTTGGCTATGGCTACACCTTC; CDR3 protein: CASSGDSFGYGYTF
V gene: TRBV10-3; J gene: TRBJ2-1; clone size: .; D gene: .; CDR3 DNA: TGTGCCATCAGTGAGATTCGGGGGGCTGAGCAGTTCTTC; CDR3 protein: CAISEIRGAEQFF
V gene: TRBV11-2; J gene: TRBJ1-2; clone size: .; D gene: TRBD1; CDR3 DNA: TGTGCCAGCAGCCCCCGGACAGGGGGGGGCTACACCTTC; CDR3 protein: CASSPRTGGGYTF
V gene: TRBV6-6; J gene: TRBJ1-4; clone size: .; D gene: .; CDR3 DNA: TGTGCCAGCAGTTATCCCCAGGGCGGGAGTGAAAAACTGTTTTTT; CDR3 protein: CASSYPQGGSEKLFF
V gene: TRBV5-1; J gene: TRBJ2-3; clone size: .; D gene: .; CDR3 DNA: TGCGCCAGCAGCTTGATAGGGGGAGTGCCAGATACGCAGTATTTT; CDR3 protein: CASSLIGGVPDTQYF
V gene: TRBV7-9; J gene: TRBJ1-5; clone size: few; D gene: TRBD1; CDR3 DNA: TGTGCCAGCAGCCGGACAGGGAGCAATCAGCCCCAGCATTTT; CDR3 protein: CASSRTGSNQPQHF
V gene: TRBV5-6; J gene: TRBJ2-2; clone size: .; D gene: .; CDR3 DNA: TGTGCCAGCAGCTGGGGGGACACGCGCGGGGAGCTGTTTTTT; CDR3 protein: CASSWGDTRGELFF
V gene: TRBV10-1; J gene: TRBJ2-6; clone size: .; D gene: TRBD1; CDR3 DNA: TGCGCCGGACCTACAGGGGACCCTGGGGCCAACGTCCTGACTTTC; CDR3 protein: CAGPTGDPGANVLTF
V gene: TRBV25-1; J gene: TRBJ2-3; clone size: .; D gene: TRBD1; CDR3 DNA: TGTGCCAGCAGCGGTCTCGGACAGGGGGCAGATACGCAGTATTTT; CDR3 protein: CASSGLGQGADTQYF
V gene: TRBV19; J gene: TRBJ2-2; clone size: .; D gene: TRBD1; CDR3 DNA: TGTGCCAGTACCTCAGGGGGCCGCACCGGGGAGCTGTTTTTT; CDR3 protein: CASTSGGRTGELFF
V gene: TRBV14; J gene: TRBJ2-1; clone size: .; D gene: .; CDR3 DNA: TGTGCCAGCAGCCTCCACGAAGGGGGTTACAATGAGCAGTTCTTC; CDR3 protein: CASSLHEGGYNEQFF
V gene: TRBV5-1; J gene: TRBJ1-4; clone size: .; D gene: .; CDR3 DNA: TGCGCCAGCAGCTTAGAAGGTGGCCCCAATGAAAAACTGTTTTTT; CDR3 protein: CASSLEGGPNEKLFF
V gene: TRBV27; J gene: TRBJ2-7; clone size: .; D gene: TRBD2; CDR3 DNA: TGTGCCAGCAGTCCCCGGGAGGCAGGCGAGCAGTACTTC; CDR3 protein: CASSPREAGEQYF
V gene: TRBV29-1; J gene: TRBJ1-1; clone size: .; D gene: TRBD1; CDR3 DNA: TGCAGTTTCCAGGGACAGACGAACACTGAAGCTTTCTTT; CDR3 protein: CSFQGQTNTEAFF
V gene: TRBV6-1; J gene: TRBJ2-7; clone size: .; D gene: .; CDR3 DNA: TGTGCCACAAGGAGGGATCCAGCTACCTACGAGCAGTACTTC; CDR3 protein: CATRRDPATYEQYF
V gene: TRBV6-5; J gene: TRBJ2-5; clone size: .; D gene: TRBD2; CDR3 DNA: TGTGCCAGCAGTTACCAGGAGCGGGGGGGCGGGACCCAGTACTTC; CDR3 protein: CASSYQERGGGTQYF
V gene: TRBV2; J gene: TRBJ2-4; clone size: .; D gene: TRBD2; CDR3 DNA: TGTGCCAGCCGAAGGGACTATCTAGCCAAAAACATTCAGTACTTC; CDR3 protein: CASRRDYLAKNIQYF
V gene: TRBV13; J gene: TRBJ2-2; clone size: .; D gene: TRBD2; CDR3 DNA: TGTGCCAGCAGCTTAGGCCAGCGGGGGTCCGGGGAGCTGTTTTTT; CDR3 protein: CASSLGQRGSGELFF
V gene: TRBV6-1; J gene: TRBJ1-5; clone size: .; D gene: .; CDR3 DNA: TGTGCCAGCAGTGACCCTCGGCCCCAGCATTTT; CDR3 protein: CASSDPRPQHF
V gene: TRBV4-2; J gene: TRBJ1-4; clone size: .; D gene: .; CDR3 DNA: TGTGCCAGCAGCCAAGCAGTACCGGAAAAACTGTTTTTT; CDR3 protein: CASSQAVPEKLFF
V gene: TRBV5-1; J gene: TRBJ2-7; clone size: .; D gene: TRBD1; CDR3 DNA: TGCGCCAGCAGCGTGGACAGGGCTGACAACGAGCAGTACTTC; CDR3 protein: CASSVDRADNEQYF
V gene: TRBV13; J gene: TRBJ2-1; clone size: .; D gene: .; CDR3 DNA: TGTGCCAGCAGCTTAGCCACATTTGTATCCTCCTGCAATGAGCAGTTCTTC; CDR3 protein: CASSLATFVSSCNEQFF
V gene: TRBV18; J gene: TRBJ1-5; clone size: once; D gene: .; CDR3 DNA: TGTGCCAGCTCACCATCGGCTAGCAATCAGCCCCAGCATTTT; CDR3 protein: CASSPSASNQPQHF
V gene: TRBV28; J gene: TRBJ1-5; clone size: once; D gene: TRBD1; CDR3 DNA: TGTGCCAGCACAAATCCAGGGGGAAAGGGCAATCAGCCCCAGCATTTT; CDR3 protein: CASTNPGGKGNQPQHF
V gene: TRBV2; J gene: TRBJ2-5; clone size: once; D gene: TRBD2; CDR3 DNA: TGTGCCAGCAGCGGAACTAGCGGGGGAGAGACCCAGTACTTC; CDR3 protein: CASSGTSGGETQYF
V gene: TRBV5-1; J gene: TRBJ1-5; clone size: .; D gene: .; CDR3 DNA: TGCGCCAGCAGCCCGAACGCCGGTTACAATCAGCCCCAGCATTTT; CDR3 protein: CASSPNAGYNQPQHF
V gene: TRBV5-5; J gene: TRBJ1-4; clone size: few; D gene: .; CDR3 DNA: TGTGCCAGCAGCTCCCTGTTAGCTACAGCCCCGGGGTTTTTT; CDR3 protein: CASSSLLATAPGFF
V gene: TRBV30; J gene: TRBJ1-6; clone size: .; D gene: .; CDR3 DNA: TGTGCCTGGAGTGGGCCGGGGAGGGCAGGTTCACCCCTCCACTTT; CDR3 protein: CAWSGPGRAGSPLHF
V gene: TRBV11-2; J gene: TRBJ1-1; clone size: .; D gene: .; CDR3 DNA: TGTGCCAGCAGCTTAGATCTAAGGGAGTCAGGGATGGGCCAAGCTTTCTTT; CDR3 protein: CASSLDLRESGMGQAFF
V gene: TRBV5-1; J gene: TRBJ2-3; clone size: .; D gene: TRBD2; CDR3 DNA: TGCGCCAGCAGCAGATCTAGCGGGGCGTCCACAGATACGCAGTATTTT; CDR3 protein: CASSRSSGASTDTQYF
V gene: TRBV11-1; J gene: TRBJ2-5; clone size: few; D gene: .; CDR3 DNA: TGTGCCAGCAGCTTAGTGAGGGAGACCCAGTACTTC; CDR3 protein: CASSLVRETQYF
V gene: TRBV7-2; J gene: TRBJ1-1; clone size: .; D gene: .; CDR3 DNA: TGTGCCAGCAGCCCAAGAGGGGCGAACACTGAAGCTTTCTTT; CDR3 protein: CASSPRGANTEAFF
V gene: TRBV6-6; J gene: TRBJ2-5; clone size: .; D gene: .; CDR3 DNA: TGTGCCAGCAGTTATGGGGCCAAGACCCAGTACTTC; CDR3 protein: CASSYGAKTQYF
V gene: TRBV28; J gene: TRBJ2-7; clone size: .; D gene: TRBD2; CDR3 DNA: TGTGCCACCGTTTACCCCGGGGGGGGCCACGAGCAGTACTTC; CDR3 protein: CATVYPGGGHEQYF
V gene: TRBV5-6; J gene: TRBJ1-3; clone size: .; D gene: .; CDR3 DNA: TGTGCCAGCAGCTCCGATGGCTCTGGAAACACCATATATTTT; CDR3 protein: CASSSDGSGNTIYF
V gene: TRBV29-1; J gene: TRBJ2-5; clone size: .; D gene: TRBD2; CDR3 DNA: TGCAGCGTTGACCGAGCGGGGGCGGGGGCCCAGTACTTC; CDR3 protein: CSVDRAGAGAQYF
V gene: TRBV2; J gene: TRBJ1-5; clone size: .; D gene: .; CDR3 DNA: TGTGCCAGCAGTGCACAGGGAGTAGTTCAGCCCCAGCATTTT; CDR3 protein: CASSAQGVVQPQHF
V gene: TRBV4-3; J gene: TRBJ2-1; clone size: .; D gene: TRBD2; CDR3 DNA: TGCGCCAGCAGCCAAGACTGGGGGACTAGCGGGAGTTATGAGCAGTTCTTC; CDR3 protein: CASSQDWGTSGSYEQFF
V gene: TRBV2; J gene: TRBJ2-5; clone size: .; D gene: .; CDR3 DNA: TGTGCCAGCAGTGAAGTATGGCCAGCCCAAGAGACCCAGTACTTC; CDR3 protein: CASSEVWPAQETQYF
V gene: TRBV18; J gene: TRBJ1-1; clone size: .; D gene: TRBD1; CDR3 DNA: TGTGCCAGCTCACCACAATCAGGGGGGATTAGCACTGAAGCTTTCTTT; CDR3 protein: CASSPQSGGISTEAFF